A selection of T cell receptor beta chains follows, all from one sample in a study of T cell repertoires in cytomegalovirus infection. TCRdb called the reads again in MiXCR, with one record for every CDR3 protein. The sample lists approximately 500,000 distinct CDR3 sequences; approximately 16% were seen once. Sequenced: CD8+ T cells from PBMCs. These receptors originate from a human donor in good health (CMV status not recorded). Some clones in this sample may be carry-over from other donors' samples. Each CDR3 is given without its conserved first and last residue.

V | CDR3
TRBV9 | ASSAGASGWQPQH
TRBV7-9 | ASSSGQGGHTEAF
TRBV7-9 | ASSPPTSSSYNEQF
TRBV11-2 | ASSFGRGPNNEQF
TRBV12-3/TRBV12-4 | ASSLPTGGRGNTGVLF
TRBV5-6 | ASSSVLAGGPGETQY
TRBV4-1 | ASSQVSLAVQETQY
TRBV5-6 | ASSLDQDGYSGNTIY
TRBV27 | ASKVAGYQF
TRBV7-9 | ASSLAGGMGNEQF
TRBV10-1 | ASAERGNYGYT
TRBV7-2 | ASGLNSGTHYEQY
TRBV7-8 | ASSPRGGNEKLF
TRBV7-9 | ASSLEAGVTDTQY
TRBV11-2 | ASSLYSGGSYNEQF
TRBV27 | ASSRGTSGGYNEQL
TRBV7-3 | ASSRYGTSGQETQY
TRBV2 | ASSGRAADEQF
TRBV3-1 | ASSPNPRDRSYEQY
TRBV6-6 | ASTRDRGRQYGYT
TRBV4-2 | ASSPFSGGEADTQY
TRBV2 | ASRDPGQNYEQY
TRBV10-3 | AITGTSGTYEQY
TRBV3-1 | ASSQDRGPNPTPSPLH
TRBV7-2 | ASSLGQYYGYT
TRBV7-9 | ASSLALGSTNYGYT
TRBV19 | ASSIGASGYNEQF
TRBV6-1 | ASRDDTGGGSQNTEAF
TRBV7-3 | ASSSPGLTDTQY
TRBV7-8 | ASSLEGHRSTQY
TRBV7-9 | ASSTTFRGRPEAF
TRBV20-1 | SANGPWAKNIQY
TRBV6-2/TRBV6-3 | ASSYEVFSQPQH
TRBV4-2 | ASSQASGSTDTQY
TRBV5-5 | ASVAGYFVNEQF
TRBV7-9 | ASSLDFQPQH
TRBV4-1 | ASSHTGSGEQF
TRBV19 | ASSTGTAYNSPLH
TRBV19 | ASSIVGRGGATGELF
TRBV28 | ASSLQVEAF